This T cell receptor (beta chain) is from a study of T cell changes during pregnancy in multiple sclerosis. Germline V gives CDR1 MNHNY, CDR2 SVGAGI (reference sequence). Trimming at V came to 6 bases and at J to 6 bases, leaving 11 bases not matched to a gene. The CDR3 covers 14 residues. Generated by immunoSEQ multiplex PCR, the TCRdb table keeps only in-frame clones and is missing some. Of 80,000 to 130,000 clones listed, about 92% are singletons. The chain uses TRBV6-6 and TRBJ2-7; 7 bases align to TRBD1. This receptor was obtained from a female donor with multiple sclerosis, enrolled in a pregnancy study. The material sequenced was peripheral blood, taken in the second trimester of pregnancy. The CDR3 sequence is CASSTVDRAGEQYF. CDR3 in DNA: TGTGCCAGCAGCACAGTTGACAGGGCTGGCGAGCAGTACTTC.